This entry is about one TCR beta chain. This specimen comes from a study of blood T cells in healthy people across ages. Next came a second PCR, run for about 7 to 11 cycles, which used a sample-barcoded 5' primer along with a J-beta primer mix. TCRdb itself ran the 5' RACE reads through MiXCR, one entry per CDR3 protein. The sample holds approximately 320,000 distinct CDR3 sequences, roughly 26% seen once. V lost 4 bases and J lost 6, with 15 bases in between. Germline loops: CDR1 LNHDA, CDR2 SQIVND (reference sequence). The CDR3 has 15 amino acids. V usage is TRBV19 and J usage is TRBJ2-2; tentatively, D is TRBD1 (6 bases). The receptor comes from a woman in her seventies in good health. Sequences were obtained from blood. DNA of the CDR3: TGTGCCAGTAGTACCCCAGGGGAGTACGCCGGGGAGCTGTTTTTT. Its protein is CASSTPGEYAGELFF.